This T cell receptor (beta chain) was sequenced for a study of blood T cell repertoires in COVID-19. V lost 2 bases, J lost 1 base, and 3 bases stayed unmatched. The CDR3 length is 15 residues. The germline V gene has CDR1 LGHDT and CDR2 YNNKEL (reference sequence). Profiled with immunoSEQ multiplex PCR; TCRdb holds only in-frame clones, not every one. This table has about 210,000 clones, roughly four fifths appearing once. The receptor comes from a middle-aged woman with acute or convalescent COVID-19. The sequenced sample was peripheral blood. V gene TRBV3-1 (or the pseudogene TRBV3-2) combines with J gene TRBJ2-7; TRBD1 aligns across 9 bases. CDR3 bases: TGTGCCAGCAGCCAAAGGGACAGGGTGTCCTACGAGCAGTACTTC. Translated, it gives CASSQRDRVSYEQYF.